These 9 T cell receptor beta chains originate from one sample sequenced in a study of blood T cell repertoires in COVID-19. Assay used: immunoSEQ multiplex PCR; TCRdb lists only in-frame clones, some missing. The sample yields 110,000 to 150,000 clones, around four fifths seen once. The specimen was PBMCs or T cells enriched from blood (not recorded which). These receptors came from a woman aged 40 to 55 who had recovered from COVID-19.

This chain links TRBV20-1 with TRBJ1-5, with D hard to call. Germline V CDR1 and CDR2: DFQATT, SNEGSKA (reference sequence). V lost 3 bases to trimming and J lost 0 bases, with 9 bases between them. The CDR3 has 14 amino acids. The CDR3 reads CSASSVYSNQPQHF. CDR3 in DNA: TGCAGTGCTAGTTCTGTGTATAGCAATCAGCCCCAGCATTTT.

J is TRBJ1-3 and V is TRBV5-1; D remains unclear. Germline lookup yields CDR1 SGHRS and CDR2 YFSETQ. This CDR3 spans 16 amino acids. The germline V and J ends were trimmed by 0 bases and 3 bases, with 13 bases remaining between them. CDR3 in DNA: TGCGCCAGCAGCTTGGAAAGCGAGGAGTTTGGAAACACCATATATTTT. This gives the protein CASSLESEEFGNTIYF.

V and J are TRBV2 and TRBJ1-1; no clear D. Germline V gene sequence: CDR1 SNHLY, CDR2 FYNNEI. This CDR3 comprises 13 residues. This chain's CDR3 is CASKVDKNTEAFF. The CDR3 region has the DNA TGTGCATCCAAAGTAGACAAGAACACTGAAGCTTTCTTT.

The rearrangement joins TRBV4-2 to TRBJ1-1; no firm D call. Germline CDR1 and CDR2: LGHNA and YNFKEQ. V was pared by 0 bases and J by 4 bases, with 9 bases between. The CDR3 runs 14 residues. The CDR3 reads CASSQDLQVTEAFF. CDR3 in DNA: TGTGCCAGCAGCCAAGATCTGCAGGTCACTGAAGCTTTCTTT.

The CDR3 region has the DNA TGCAGCGTTATTGGTGTAGGGGTCCCAGATACGCAGTATTTT. As protein: CSVIGVGVPDTQYF. This chain links TRBV29-1 with TRBJ2-3; weak D call: TRBD1 (5 bases). Trimming cost V 5 bases and J 4 bases, with 16 bases left between them. Germline CDR1 reads SQVTM; CDR2 reads ANQGSEA. The length of the CDR3 is 14 residues.

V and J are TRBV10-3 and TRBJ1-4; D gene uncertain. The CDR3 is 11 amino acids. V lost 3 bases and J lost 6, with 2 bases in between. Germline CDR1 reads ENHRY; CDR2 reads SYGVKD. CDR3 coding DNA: TGTGCCATCAGTGACGATGAAAAACTGTTTTTT. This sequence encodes CAISDDEKLFF.

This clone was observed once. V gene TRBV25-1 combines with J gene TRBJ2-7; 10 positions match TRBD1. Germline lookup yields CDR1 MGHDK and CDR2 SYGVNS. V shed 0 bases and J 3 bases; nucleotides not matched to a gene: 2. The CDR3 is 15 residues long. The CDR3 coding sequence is TGTGCCAGCAGTGAATATGGGACAGGGGACTACGAGCAGTACTTC. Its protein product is CASSEYGTGDYEQYF.

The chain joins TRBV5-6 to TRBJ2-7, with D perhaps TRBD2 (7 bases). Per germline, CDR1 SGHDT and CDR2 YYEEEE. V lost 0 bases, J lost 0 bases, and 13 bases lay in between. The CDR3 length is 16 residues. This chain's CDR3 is CASSLVGGRVSYEQYF. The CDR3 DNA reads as TGTGCCAGCAGCTTGGTCGGGGGGCGAGTCTCCTACGAGCAGTACTTC.

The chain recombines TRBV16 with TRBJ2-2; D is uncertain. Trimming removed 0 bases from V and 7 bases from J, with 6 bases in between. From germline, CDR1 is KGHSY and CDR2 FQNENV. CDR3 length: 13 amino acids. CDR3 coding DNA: TGTGCCAGCAGCCAATCCACTGTCGGGGAGCTGTTTTTT. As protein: CASSQSTVGELFF.